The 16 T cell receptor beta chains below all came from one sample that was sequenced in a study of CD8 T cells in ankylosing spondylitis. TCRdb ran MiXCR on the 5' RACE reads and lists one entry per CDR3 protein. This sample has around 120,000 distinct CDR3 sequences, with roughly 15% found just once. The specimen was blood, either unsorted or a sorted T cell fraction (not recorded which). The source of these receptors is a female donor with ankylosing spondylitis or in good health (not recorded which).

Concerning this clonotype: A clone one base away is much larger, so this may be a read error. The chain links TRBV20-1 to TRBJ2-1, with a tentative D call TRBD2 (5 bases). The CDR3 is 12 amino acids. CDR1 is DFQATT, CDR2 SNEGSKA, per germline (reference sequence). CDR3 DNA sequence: TGCAGAGCTGGACTTTCCTACAATGAGCAGTTCTTC. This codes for CRAGLSYNEQFF.

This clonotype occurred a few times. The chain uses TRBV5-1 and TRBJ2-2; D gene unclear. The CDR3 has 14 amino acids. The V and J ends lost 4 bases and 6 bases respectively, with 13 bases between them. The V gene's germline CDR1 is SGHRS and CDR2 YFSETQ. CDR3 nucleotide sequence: TGCGCCAGCAGCAGAGTACAGATCGCCGGGGAGCTGTTTTTT. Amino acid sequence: CASSRVQIAGELFF.

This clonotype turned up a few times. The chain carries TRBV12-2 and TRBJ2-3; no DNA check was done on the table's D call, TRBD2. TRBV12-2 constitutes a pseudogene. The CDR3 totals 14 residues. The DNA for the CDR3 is TGTGCAAGTCGCTTGTGGGGGAGGCCAGATACGCAGTATTTT. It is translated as CASRLWGRPDTQYF.

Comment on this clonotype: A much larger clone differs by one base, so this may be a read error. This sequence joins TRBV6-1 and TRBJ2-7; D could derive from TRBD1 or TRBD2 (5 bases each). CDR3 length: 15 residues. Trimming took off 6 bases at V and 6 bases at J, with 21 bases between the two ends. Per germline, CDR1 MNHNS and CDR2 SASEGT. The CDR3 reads CASRPRGWGTCEQYF. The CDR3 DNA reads TGTGCCAGCAGGCCTCGGGGCTGGGGAACCTGCGAGCAGTACTTC.

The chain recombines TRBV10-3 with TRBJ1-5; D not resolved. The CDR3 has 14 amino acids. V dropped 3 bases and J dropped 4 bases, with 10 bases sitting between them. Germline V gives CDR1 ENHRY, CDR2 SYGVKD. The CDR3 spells CAISETERNQPQHF. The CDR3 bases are TGTGCCATCAGTGAAACGGAAAGGAATCAGCCCCAGCATTTT.

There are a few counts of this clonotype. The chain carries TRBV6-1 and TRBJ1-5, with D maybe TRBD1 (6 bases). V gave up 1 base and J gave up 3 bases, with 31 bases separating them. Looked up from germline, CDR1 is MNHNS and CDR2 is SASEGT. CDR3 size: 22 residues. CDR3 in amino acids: CASSEEMGRLGGRRGVNQPQHF. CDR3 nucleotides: TGTGCCAGCAGTGAAGAAATGGGCCGACTGGGGGGGCGCAGAGGGGTCAATCAGCCCCAGCATTTT.

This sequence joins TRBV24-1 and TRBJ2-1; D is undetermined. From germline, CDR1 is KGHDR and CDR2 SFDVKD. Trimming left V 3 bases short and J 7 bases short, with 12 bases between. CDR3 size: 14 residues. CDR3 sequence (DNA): TGTGCCACCAGTGATCCTGCAGGCAATAATGAGCAGTTCTTC. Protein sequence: CATSDPAGNNEQFF.

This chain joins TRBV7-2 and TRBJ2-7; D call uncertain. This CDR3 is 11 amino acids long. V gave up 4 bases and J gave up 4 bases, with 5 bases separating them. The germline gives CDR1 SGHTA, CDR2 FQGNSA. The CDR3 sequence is CASSSNYEQYF. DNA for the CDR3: TGTGCCAGCAGCTCCAATTACGAGCAGTACTTC.

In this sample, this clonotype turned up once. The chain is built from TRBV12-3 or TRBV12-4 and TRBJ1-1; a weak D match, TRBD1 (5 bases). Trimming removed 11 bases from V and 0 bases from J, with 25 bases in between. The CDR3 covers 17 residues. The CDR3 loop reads CACCPTGTDSMNTEAFF. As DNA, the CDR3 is TGTGCCTGCTGCCCGACCGGGACGGATTCTATGAACACTGAAGCTTTCTTT.

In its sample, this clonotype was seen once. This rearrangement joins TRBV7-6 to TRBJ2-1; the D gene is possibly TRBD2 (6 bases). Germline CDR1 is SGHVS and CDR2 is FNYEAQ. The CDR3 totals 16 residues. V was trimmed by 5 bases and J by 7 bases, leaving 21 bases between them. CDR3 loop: CASSLLLPGDGNEQFF. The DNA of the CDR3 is TGTGCCAGCAGCCTCCTTTTACCGGGAGACGGGAATGAGCAGTTCTTC.

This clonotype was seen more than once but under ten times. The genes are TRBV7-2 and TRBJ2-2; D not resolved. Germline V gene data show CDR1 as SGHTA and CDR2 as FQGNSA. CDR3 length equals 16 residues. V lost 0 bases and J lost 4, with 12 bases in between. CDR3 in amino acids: CASSLALRGATGELFF. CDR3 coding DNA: TGTGCCAGCAGCTTAGCCCTCAGAGGCGCCACCGGGGAGCTGTTTTTT. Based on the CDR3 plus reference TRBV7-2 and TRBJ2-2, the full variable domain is GAGVSQSPSNKVTEKGKDVELRCDPISGHTALYWYRQSLGQGLEFLIYFQGNSAPDKSGLPSDRFSAERTGGSVSTLTIQRTQQEDSAVYLCASSLALRGATGELFFGEGSRLTVL.

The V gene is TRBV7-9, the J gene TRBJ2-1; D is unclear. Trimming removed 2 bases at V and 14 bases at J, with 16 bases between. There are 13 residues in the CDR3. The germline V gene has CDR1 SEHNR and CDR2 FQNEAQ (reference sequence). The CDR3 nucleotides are TGTGCCAGCAGCTTATCCGGCACCCCGAACGAGTTCTTC. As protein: CASSLSGTPNEFF. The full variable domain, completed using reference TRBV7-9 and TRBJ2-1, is DTGVSQNPRHKITKRGQNVTFRCDPISEHNRLYWYRQTLGQGPEFLTYFQNEAQLEKSRLLSDRFSAERPKGSFSTLEIQRTEQGDSAMYLCASSLSGTPNEFFGPGTRLTVL.

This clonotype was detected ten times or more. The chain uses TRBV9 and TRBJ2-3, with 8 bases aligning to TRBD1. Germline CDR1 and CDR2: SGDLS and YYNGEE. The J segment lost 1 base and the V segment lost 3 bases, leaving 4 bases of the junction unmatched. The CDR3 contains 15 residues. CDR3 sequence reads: CASSADRGRTDTQYF. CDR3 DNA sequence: TGTGCCAGCAGCGCCGACAGGGGACGCACAGATACGCAGTATTTT. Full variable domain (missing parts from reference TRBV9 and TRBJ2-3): DSGVTQTPKHLITATGQRVTLRCSPRSGDLSVYWYQQSLDQGLQFLIQYYNGEERAKGNILERFSAQQFPDLHSELNLSSLELGDSALYFCASSADRGRTDTQYFGPGTRLTVL.

The CDR3 sequence: CASSLTLSYNEQFF. DNA of the CDR3: TGTGCCAGCAGCTTAACACTTTCCTACAATGAGCAGTTCTTC. This rearrangement joins TRBV7-2 to TRBJ2-1; unclear D gene. The V gene lost 2 bases and the J gene lost 1 base, with 6 bases spanning the gap. The CDR3 is 14 residues long. Germline CDR1 SGHTA, CDR2 FQGNSA.

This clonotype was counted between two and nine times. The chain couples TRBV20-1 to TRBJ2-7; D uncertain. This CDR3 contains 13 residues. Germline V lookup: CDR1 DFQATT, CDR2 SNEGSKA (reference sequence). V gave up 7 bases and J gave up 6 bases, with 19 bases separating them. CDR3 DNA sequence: TGCAGTGGAGCTCGACCTCCACGCATCGAGCAGTACTTC. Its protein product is CSGARPPRIEQYF.

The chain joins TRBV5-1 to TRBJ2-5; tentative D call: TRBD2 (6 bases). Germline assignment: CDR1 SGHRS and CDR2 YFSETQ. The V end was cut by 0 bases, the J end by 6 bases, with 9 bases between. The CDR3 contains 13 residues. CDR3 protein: CASSLDREKTQYF. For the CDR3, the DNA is TGCGCCAGCAGCTTGGATCGGGAGAAGACCCAGTACTTC.